This record covers a single T cell receptor beta chain. The sample originates from a study of shared T cell receptors in the human thymus. The method was immunoSEQ multiplex PCR; TCRdb's version includes in-frame clones alone and lacks a portion of them. The sample has fewer than 700,000 clones; approximately 90% are singletons. The CDR3 loop spans 20 amino acids. The V segment lost 2 bases and the J segment 3 bases; nucleotides outside the gene matches: 17. Germline V gene data show CDR1 as KGHSH and CDR2 as LQKENI. This sample was also put to use in a study of human thymus T cells. From that report: Thymic tissue was derived from resections collected during corrective heart surgery. Overlap was high between thymic repertoires from unrelated individuals, as reported in related research.

The clonotype originates from a boy younger than two with a congenital heart defect. Input material: thymocytes. V and J are TRBV18 and TRBJ2-1; 9 bases fit TRBD2. The CDR3 protein is CASSPEILAGVLGGYNEQFF. The CDR3 DNA follows: TGTGCCAGCTCACCAGAAATACTAGCGGGCGTACTGGGGGGCTACAATGAGCAGTTCTTC.